This record covers a single T cell receptor (beta chain). Antigen unknown. TCRdb's copy holds only in-frame clones and misses some; the assay was immunoSEQ multiplex PCR. The sample consists of some 110,000 clones, approximately 93% of them appearing once. The sample comes from a study of graft-versus-host responses after intestinal transplantation. At the level of the study: The study gave all recipients anti-thymocyte globulin induction, then tacrolimus and steroids for three to four years. Findings of the study overall: GvH clones detected in recipient marrow included some appearing first in ileum or blood. There was an association between peak levels of circulating GvH clones and early post-transplant HvG declines.

The CDR3 contains 12 residues. The germline V gene has CDR1 SEHNR and CDR2 FQNEAQ (reference sequence). Trimming stripped 4 bases from V and 6 bases from J, with 9 bases between. The receptor's source is a human donor who was the organ donor for an intestinal transplant. The V and J genes are TRBV7-9 and TRBJ1-1; possible D gene TRBD1, 5 bases. The sample in question was unstimulated CD8+ T cells sorted from spleen or lymph node cells, obtained before transplant. CDR3 bases: TGTGCCAGCAGCTACCGGGGGGCTGAAGCTTTCTTT. Its protein is CASSYRGAEAFF.